Included here is one T cell receptor (beta chain) sequence, with context. J was trimmed by 8 bases and V by 5 bases; bases with no gene match: 5. The germline CDR1 and CDR2 sequences are SEHNR and FQNEAQ (reference sequence). CDR3 length: 12 residues. Recovery among Cohort 3 donors was established by two negative PCRs, clearance, or symptom resolution. This sample was taken from a study of blood T cell repertoires in COVID-19. Using immunoSEQ multiplex PCR, the repertoire was profiled, and TCRdb retains in-frame clones only, with some absent. The repertoire holds fewer than 200,000 clones, approximately 87% seen once, with 4% to 4.5% in the top ten.

This sequence joins TRBV7-9 and TRBJ1-1; 7 bases map to TRBD1. The receptor was isolated from a woman aged 45-65 years who had recovered from COVID-19. Sequenced material: PBMCs or T cells enriched from blood (not recorded which). The DNA of the CDR3 is TGTGCCAGCAGCCTCAGGACAGGAGAAGCTTTCTTT. Translation: CASSLRTGEAFF. The full variable domain, rest sourced from reference TRBV7-9 and TRBJ1-1, is DTGVSQNPRHKITKRGQNVTFRCDPISEHNRLYWYRQTLGQGPEFLTYFQNEAQLEKSRLLSDRFSAERPKGSFSTLEIQRTEQGDSAMYLCASSLRTGEAFFGQGTRLTVV.